Listed below are T cell receptor beta chains from one sample, sequenced in a study of regulatory T cells in long-lasting Graves disease. In TCRdb, the multiplex PCR reads were re-called with MiXCR into one record per CDR3 protein. This table holds about 360,000 distinct CDR3 sequences, around 15% found once. The same data also went into a second study, on T cells in Graves' hyperthyroidism and ophthalmopathy.

This material consisted of peripheral blood mononuclear cells (PBMCs), taken at new diagnosis, from a patient treated with antithyroid drugs. Receptor source: a woman under 30 with Graves disease. CDR3s leave out the opening cysteine and the closing phenylalanine or tryptophan. D genes are given only for firm matches.

TRBJ2-3,TRBV5-1,.,ASSLSSTDTQY
TRBJ2-6,TRBV24-1,TRBD1,ATSDRPGTGTGGANVLT
TRBJ2-3,TRBV29-1,.,SHSRDGTDTQY
TRBJ2-3,TRBV20-1,.,SARVGNREDTQY
TRBJ1-2,TRBV6-2/TRBV6-3,.,ASTGTYGYT
TRBJ2-7,TRBV12-3/TRBV12-4,.,ASSLTGPGVKEQY
TRBJ2-7,TRBV12-3/TRBV12-4,TRBD2,ASSLGVGLAGGTYEQY
TRBJ2-5,TRBV5-1,.,ASSGGLETQY
TRBJ2-2,TRBV19,.,ASSELPANTGELF
TRBJ1-5,TRBV5-5,.,ASSLWAGTHNQPQH
TRBJ2-1,TRBV14,.,ASSQWTKGGEQF
TRBJ1-5,TRBV12-3/TRBV12-4,.,ASREQAHQPQH
TRBJ1-2,TRBV18,.,ASSPYGTYGYT
TRBJ2-1,TRBV6-1,TRBD2,ASSEPRPSGSGREQF
TRBJ2-1,TRBV5-1,TRBD1,ASSLSQGAASRQF
TRBJ1-2,TRBV20-1,.,SARPPSHYGYT
TRBJ2-1,TRBV4-1,.,ASSQVKGLIYNEQF
TRBJ2-3,TRBV11-2,TRBD2,ASSLELAGGPYTQY
TRBJ1-6,TRBV3-1,.,ASSPRGHRNSPLH
TRBJ2-7,TRBV5-1,TRBD1,ASSLANAWDSFEQY
TRBJ2-7,TRBV20-1,TRBD2,SVGTSGVYEQY
TRBJ1-1,TRBV18,.,ASSPLRGENTEAF
TRBJ2-1,TRBV6-2/TRBV6-3,TRBD2,ATGLAGGPNNEQF
TRBJ2-3,TRBV5-1,.,ASSEDFTDTQY
TRBJ2-1,TRBV3-1,.,ASSQPGTTNEQF
TRBJ1-1,TRBV19,.,ASDRGDPEAF
TRBJ2-7,TRBV20-1,TRBD1,SAGTGKVYEQY
TRBJ1-4,TRBV7-6,.,ASSLVTAAATNEKLF
TRBJ1-5,TRBV3-1,.,ASSQDQGTDQPQH
TRBJ1-1,TRBV5-1,.,ATRADPNTEAF
TRBJ2-1,TRBV5-1,.,ASSLASGGYNEQF
TRBJ2-2,TRBV20-1,.,SAPPWGPNTGELF
TRBJ1-1,TRBV28,.,ASSFRVRTEAF
TRBJ2-3,TRBV5-1,.,ASSFGKSTDTQY
TRBJ1-2,TRBV5-5,.,ASSFSTVGYT
TRBJ2-2,TRBV5-1,TRBD2,ASSREGSGTGELF
TRBJ2-7,TRBV3-1,.,ASSQGGKREQY
TRBJ2-2,TRBV7-6,.,ASSLRGSSTGELF
TRBJ1-1,TRBV6-4,TRBD1,ASSSPGQGATEAF
TRBJ2-3,TRBV2,TRBD1,ASSEAGQGARGTDTQY
TRBJ2-1,TRBV20-1,.,SARVFTQSSYNEQF
TRBJ1-5,TRBV5-6,.,ASSLGAGPQH
TRBJ2-2,TRBV12-3/TRBV12-4,.,ASIQGFGELF
TRBJ1-2,TRBV13,.,ASSLRTAVRGYT
TRBJ1-4,TRBV12-3/TRBV12-4,.,ASSLGNNEKLF
TRBJ1-4,TRBV7-8,.,ASSPIWQGREKLF
TRBJ1-2,TRBV6-1,.,ASSPQGRERHGYT
TRBJ2-7,TRBV11-2,TRBD2,ASSALAGPVYEQY
TRBJ1-5,TRBV24-1,.,ATSVQSNQPQH
TRBJ1-1,TRBV28,.,ASSQRKGINTEAF
TRBJ1-1,TRBV6-1,TRBD1,ASSRRTGTGGWDTEAF
TRBJ2-6,TRBV6-5,.,ASSYQGRSSGANVLT
TRBJ2-4,TRBV5-1,TRBD2,ASSHGTSGRINIQY
TRBJ2-7,TRBV30,.,AWSVGPYEQY
TRBJ2-2,TRBV14,.,ASSRPGPMNTGELF